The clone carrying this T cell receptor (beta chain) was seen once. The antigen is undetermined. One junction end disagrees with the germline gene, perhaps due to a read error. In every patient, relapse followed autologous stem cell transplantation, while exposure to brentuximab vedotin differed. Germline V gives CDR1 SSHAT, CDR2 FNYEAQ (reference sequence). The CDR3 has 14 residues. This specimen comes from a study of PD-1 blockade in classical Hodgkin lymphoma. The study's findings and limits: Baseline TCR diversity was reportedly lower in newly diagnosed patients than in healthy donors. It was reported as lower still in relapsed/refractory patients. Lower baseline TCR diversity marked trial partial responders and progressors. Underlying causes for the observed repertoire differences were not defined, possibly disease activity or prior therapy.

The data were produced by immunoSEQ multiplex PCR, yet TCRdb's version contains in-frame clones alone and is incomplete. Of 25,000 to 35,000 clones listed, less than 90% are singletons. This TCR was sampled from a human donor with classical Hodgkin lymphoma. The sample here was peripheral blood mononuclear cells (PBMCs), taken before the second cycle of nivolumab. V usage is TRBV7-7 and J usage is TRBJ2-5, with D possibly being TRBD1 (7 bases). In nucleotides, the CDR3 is TGTGCTAGCAGCCCACGACAGGGAGGAGAGACCCAGTACTTC. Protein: CASSPRQGGETQYF.